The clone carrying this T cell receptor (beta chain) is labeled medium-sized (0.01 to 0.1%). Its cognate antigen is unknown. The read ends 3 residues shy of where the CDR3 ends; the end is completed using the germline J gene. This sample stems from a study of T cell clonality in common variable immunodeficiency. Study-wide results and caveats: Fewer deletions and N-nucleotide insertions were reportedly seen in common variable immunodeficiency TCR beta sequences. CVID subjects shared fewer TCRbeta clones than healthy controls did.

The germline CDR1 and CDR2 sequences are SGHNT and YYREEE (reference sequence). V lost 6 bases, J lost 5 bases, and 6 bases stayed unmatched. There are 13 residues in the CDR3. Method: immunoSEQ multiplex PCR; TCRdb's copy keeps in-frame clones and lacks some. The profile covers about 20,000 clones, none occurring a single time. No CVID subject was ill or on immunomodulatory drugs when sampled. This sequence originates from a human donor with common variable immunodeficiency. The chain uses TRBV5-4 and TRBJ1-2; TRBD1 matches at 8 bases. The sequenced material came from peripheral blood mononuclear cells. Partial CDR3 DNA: TGTGCCAGCATCAGGGGGCTGGGGTATGGC. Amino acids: CASIRGLGYG. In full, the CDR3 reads CASIRGLGYGYTF.